These 11 T cell receptor beta chains originate from one sample sequenced in a study of T cells expressing NK-cell markers (TCRdb year 2020). The method was 5' RACE. The data were produced on an Illumina HiSeq 2000. TCRdb reprocessed the raw reads; every CDR3 protein sequence is a single record, and DNA is not supplied. Per the sample table, the count is 200,000 to 300,000 distinct CDR3 sequences. The ten largest clonotypes hold around 0.42% of the sample. The sequenced sample was blood T cells: a sorted CD56 or NKG2C T cell subset, CD4+ or CD8+ T cells, or bulk PBMC T cells (not recorded which). The source of these receptors is a man between 18 and 29 years old in good health. Donor details come from another sample of the same person, matched by shared clones.

V and J are TRBV10-3 and TRBJ2-3; the D call of TRBD2 rests on TCRdb alone, since no DNA is present to check it. CDR1 ENHRY and CDR2 SYGVKD come from the germline V gene. CDR3 length: 13 residues. The CDR3 is CAISVGGGDTQYF.

The chain links TRBV30 to TRBJ2-5. The CDR3 is 11 residues long. The germline V gene has CDR1 GTSNPN and CDR2 SVGIG (reference sequence). The CDR3 loop is CAWSTIETQYF.

The J gene is TRBJ2-3, the V gene TRBV5-1; the D call of TRBD2 rests on TCRdb alone, since no DNA is present to check it. The CDR3 totals 17 residues. Germline V gene lookup returns CDR1 SGHRS and CDR2 YFSETQ. The CDR3 reads CASSARTSGSTADTQYF.

The chain recombines TRBV20-1 with TRBJ2-3; TCRdb designates TRBD2, a call that cannot be tested without DNA. The V gene's germline CDR1 is DFQATT and CDR2 SNEGSKA (reference sequence). This CDR3 region has 14 residues. The CDR3 region is CSHLGTSGRYTQYF.

The chain joins TRBV5-4 to TRBJ2-1; TCRdb picks TRBD1, but there is no DNA to check that call. From germline, CDR1 is SGHNT and CDR2 YYREEE (reference sequence). The CDR3 consists of 14 residues. CDR3 amino acids: CASRMDRYRYEQFF.

The rearrangement links TRBV29-1 to TRBJ1-2; the TRBD1 assignment by TCRdb is unverifiable without DNA. The CDR3 spans 14 residues. In germline, CDR1 is SQVTM, CDR2 ANQGSEA. The CDR3 loop reads CSVGGQAVLYGYTF.

This chain joins TRBV20-1 and TRBJ2-1. Per germline, CDR1 DFQATT and CDR2 SNEGSKA (reference sequence). This CDR3 comprises 15 residues. This CDR3 reads CSARVGTSSYNEQFF.

The chain is built from TRBV5-6 and TRBJ2-1; absent DNA, TCRdb's TRBD1 call cannot be checked. The CDR3 consists of 12 residues. The germline CDR1 and CDR2 sequences are SGHDT and YYEEEE. CDR3 protein: CASSGDRDEQFF.

The CDR3: CASSYGPGEKLFF. The V gene is TRBV6-6, the J gene TRBJ1-4; as DNA is missing, the TRBD1 call by TCRdb cannot be tested. The CDR3 spans 13 residues. CDR1 MNHNY and CDR2 SVGAGI come from the germline V gene (reference sequence).

The chain links TRBV4-3 to TRBJ2-7; TCRdb gives TRBD1 as the D gene, but with no DNA this cannot be confirmed. Germline assignment: CDR1 LGHNA and CDR2 YSLEER. This CDR3 is 13 amino acids long. CDR3 sequence reads: CASSQTGGGEQYF.

The genes are TRBV19 and TRBJ2-5; absent DNA, TCRdb's TRBD2 call cannot be checked. This CDR3 has 16 residues. The germline V gene encodes CDR1 LNHDA and CDR2 SQIVND (reference sequence). The CDR3 spells CASTRRVGAHEETQYF. The full variable domain, completed using reference TRBV19 and TRBJ2-5, is DGGITQSPKYLFRKEGQNVTLSCEQNLNHDAMYWYRQDPGQGLRLIYYSQIVNDFQKGDIAEGYSVSREKKESFPLTVTSAQKNPTAFYLCASTRRVGAHEETQYFGPGTRLLVL.